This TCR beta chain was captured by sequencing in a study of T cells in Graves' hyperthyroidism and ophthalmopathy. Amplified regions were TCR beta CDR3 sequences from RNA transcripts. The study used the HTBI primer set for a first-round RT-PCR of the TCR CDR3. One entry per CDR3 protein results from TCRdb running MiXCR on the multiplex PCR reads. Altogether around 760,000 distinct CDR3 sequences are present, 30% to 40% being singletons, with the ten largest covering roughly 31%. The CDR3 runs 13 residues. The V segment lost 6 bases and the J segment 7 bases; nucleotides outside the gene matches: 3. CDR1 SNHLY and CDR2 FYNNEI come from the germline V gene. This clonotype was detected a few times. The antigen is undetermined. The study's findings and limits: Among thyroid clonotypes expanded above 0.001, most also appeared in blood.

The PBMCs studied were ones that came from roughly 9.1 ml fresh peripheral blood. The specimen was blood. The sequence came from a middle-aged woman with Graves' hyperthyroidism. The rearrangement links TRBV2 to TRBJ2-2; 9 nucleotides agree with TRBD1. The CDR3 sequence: CASRGQGGGELFF. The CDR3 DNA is TGTGCCAGCAGGGGACAGGGTGGCGGGGAGCTGTTTTTT.